The T cell receptor beta chain described here comes from a study of blood T cells in healthy people across ages. Study-level information: In model experiments, template switching was able to capture about one barcoded beta molecule for every two T cells that were present.

This clonotype was seen ten or more times. Together with a sample-barcoded 5' primer, a J-beta primer mix was included in a second PCR lasting 7 to 11 cycles. Every molecule of cDNA carried a tag from a template-switch adaptor with 12 random nucleotides. TCRdb passed the 5' RACE reads through MiXCR, listing each CDR3 protein once. Found here are approximately 900,000 distinct CDR3 sequences, around 48% of them singletons; the top ten hold 10% to 15%. The length of the CDR3 is 14 residues. CDR1 and CDR2 (germline): MGHDK, SYGVNS. J gave up 10 bases and V 4 bases, and 11 bases lay outside the gene matches. Each donor was a healthy Caucasian individual from Russia, aged 6 to 90.

Sequenced sample: blood. The receptor was isolated from a man aged 25 to 40 in good health. This chain joins TRBV25-1 and TRBJ1-1; TRBD1 matches at 8 bases. CDR3 bases: TGTGCCAGCAGTGTTCCCGGACAGGGCGGGCGAGCTTTCTTT. Translated, it gives CASSVPGQGGRAFF.